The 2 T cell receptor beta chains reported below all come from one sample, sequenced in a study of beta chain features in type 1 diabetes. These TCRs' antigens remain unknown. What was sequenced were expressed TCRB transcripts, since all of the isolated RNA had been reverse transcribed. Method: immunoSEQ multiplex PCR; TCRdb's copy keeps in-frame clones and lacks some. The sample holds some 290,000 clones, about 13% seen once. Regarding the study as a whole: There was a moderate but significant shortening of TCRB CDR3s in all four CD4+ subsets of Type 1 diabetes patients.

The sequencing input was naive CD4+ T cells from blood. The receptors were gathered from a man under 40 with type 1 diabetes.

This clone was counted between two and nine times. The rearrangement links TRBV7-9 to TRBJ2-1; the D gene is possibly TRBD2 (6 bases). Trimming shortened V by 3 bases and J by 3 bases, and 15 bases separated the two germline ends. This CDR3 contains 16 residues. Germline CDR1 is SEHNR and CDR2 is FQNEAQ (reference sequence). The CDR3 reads CASSLHLRLGYNEQFF. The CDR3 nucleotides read TGTGCCAGCAGCTTGCATCTACGACTAGGCTACAATGAGCAGTTCTTC.

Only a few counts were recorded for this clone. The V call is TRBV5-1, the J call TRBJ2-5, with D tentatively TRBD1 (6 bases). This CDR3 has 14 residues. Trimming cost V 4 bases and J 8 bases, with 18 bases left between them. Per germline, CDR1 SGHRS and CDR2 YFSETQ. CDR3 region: CASSPLDSRETQYF. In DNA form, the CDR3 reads TGCGCCAGCAGCCCCCTGGACAGCCGAGAAACCCAGTACTTC. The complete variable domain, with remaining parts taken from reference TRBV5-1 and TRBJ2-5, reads KAGVTQTPRYLIKTRGQQVTLSCSPISGHRSVSWYQQTPGQGLQFLFEYFSETQRNKGNFPGRFSGRQFSNSRSEMNVSTLELGDSALYLCASSPLDSRETQYFGPGTRLLVL.